The 25 T cell receptor beta chains listed next were all sequenced from one sample in a study of blood T cell repertoires in COVID-19. Repertoires were generated with immunoSEQ multiplex PCR, while TCRdb's copy carries only in-frame clones and drops some. The sample gives roughly 16,000 clones, around 82% of which show up once; about 19% is in the top ten. The sample consisted of peripheral blood. All receptors derive from a man older than 75 with active COVID-19.

The V call is TRBV2, the J call TRBJ1-4; D is unclear. CDR1 is SNHLY, CDR2 FYNNEI, per germline. The CDR3 runs to 16 residues. Trimming stripped 1 base from V and 3 bases from J, with 12 bases between. CDR3 sequence: CASSEVVQPSNEKLFF. CDR3 DNA: TGTGCCAGCAGTGAAGTAGTACAGCCATCTAATGAAAAACTGTTTTTT.

This clone was recorded a few times. J is TRBJ1-2 and V is TRBV19, with TRBD1 matching 7 bases. Trimming cost V 5 bases and J 7 bases; bases outside gene matches: 10. The CDR3 sequence is 14 residues long. Per germline, CDR1 LNHDA and CDR2 SQIVND (reference sequence). This chain's CDR3 is CASSSPTTGRGYTF. Here the CDR3 DNA reads TGTGCCAGTAGTTCCCCAACGACAGGGCGTGGCTACACCTTC.

The chain uses TRBV7-9 and TRBJ2-4; TRBD1 agrees at 8 bases. Losses at the gene ends were 4 bases for V and 7 bases for J; bases not matched to a gene: 3. The CDR3 length is 13 residues. Germline values: CDR1 SEHNR, CDR2 FQNEAQ (reference sequence). In DNA, the CDR3 is TGTGCCAGCAGCTGGACAGGGAAGAACATTCAGTACTTC. Amino acid sequence: CASSWTGKNIQYF.

This chain uses TRBV27 with TRBJ2-3; TRBD1 matches 9 bases. Germline values: CDR1 MNHEY, CDR2 SMNVEV (reference sequence). Unmatched junction bases numbered 3, after V lost 0 bases and J lost 2 bases. The CDR3 runs 16 residues. DNA for the CDR3: TGTGCCAGCAGTTTATCAGGGACAGGGTTCACAGATACGCAGTATTTT. Protein sequence: CASSLSGTGFTDTQYF.

The chain has TRBV3-1 (or the pseudogene TRBV3-2) and TRBJ1-4; no clear D. V lost 5 bases and J 5 bases, leaving 18 bases between the germline ends. The CDR3 covers 16 residues. CDR1 and CDR2 (germline): LGHDT, YNNKEL (reference sequence). The CDR3 sequence is CASSKTNTGINEKLFF. The CDR3, as DNA: TGTGCCAGCAGCAAAACCAATACCGGGATAAATGAAAAACTGTTTTTT.

This clone was seen more than once but under ten times. The CDR3 sequence is CASSSRLAGGPTDTQYF. As DNA, the CDR3 is TGTGCCAGCAGCTCTCGACTAGCGGGAGGGCCGACAGATACGCAGTATTTT. This chain links TRBV11-2 with TRBJ2-3, with 14 bases aligning to TRBD2. The length of the CDR3 is 17 residues. Per germline, CDR1 SGHAT and CDR2 FQNNGV. J lost 3 bases, V lost 4 bases, and 6 bases had no gene match.

This clone has only a few counts. The J gene is TRBJ2-1, the V gene TRBV28; 8 nucleotides agree with TRBD2. Germline CDR1 MDHEN, CDR2 SYDVKM. V was clipped by 6 bases and J by 3 bases; unmatched bases: 7. There are 15 residues in the CDR3. CDR3 sequence reads: CASRTDLAGYNEQFF. In DNA form, the CDR3 reads TGTGCCAGCAGGACCGACCTAGCGGGCTACAATGAGCAGTTCTTC.

J is TRBJ2-5 and V is TRBV10-2, with 11 bases identical to TRBD2. This CDR3 comprises 14 residues. V lost 4 bases to trimming and J lost 7 bases; unmatched junction nucleotides: 5. Germline CDR1 is WSHSY and CDR2 is SAAADI. The CDR3 DNA is TGCGCCAGCAGTGTTAGCGGGAGGGGTGGGACCCAGTACTTC. This codes for CASSVSGRGGTQYF.

The chain uses TRBV7-9 and TRBJ2-5; D might be TRBD2 (6 bases). The CDR3 has 15 amino acids. The ends were cut back, 3 bases at V and 2 bases at J, with 13 bases in the middle. Germline-derived CDR1 and CDR2 are SEHNR and FQNEAQ (reference sequence). The CDR3 sequence is CASSLSRTIQETQYF. DNA of the CDR3: TGTGCCAGCAGCTTGTCCCGGACTATACAAGAGACCCAGTACTTC. The variable domain in full, completed from reference TRBV7-9 and TRBJ2-5, reads DTGVSQNPRHKITKRGQNVTFRCDPISEHNRLYWYRQTLGQGPEFLTYFQNEAQLEKSRLLSDRFSAERPKGSFSTLEIQRTEQGDSAMYLCASSLSRTIQETQYFGPGTRLLVL.

The chain links TRBV19 to TRBJ2-2, with D possibly TRBD1 on 6 matching bases. Trimming took 6 bases from V and 1 from J, leaving 12 bases between them. The germline CDR1 and CDR2 sequences are LNHDA and SQIVND (reference sequence). This CDR3 contains 15 residues. The CDR3 is CASRNRVKNTGELFF. The DNA for the CDR3 is TGTGCCAGTAGAAACAGGGTAAAGAACACCGGGGAGCTGTTTTTT.

This clone appeared a few times. This chain connects TRBV27 to TRBJ2-2; weak D call: TRBD1 (6 bases). The V end was cut by 6 bases, the J end by 3 bases, with 17 bases between. The germline gives CDR1 MNHEY, CDR2 SMNVEV (reference sequence). The CDR3 is made up of 16 amino acids. The CDR3 sequence is CASSPGWGRDTGELFF. The DNA for the CDR3 is TGTGCCAGCAGCCCCGGGTGGGGGCGCGACACCGGGGAGCTGTTTTTT.

The chain employs TRBV7-6 and TRBJ2-2; TRBD1 matches at 10 bases. The V segment lost 5 bases and the J segment 6 bases; nucleotides outside the gene matches: 6. Germline V lookup: CDR1 SGHVS, CDR2 FNYEAQ. The CDR3 loop spans 15 amino acids. This CDR3 reads CASSPSGTGAGELFF. The CDR3 DNA is TGTGCCAGCAGCCCATCCGGGACAGGGGCCGGGGAGCTGTTTTTT.

V gene TRBV27 combines with J gene TRBJ2-3, with TRBD1 matching 10 bases. CDR1 MNHEY and CDR2 SMNVEV come from the germline V gene (reference sequence). CDR3 length: 15 amino acids. With V trimmed by 5 bases and J by 4 bases, 6 bases remained unmatched. The CDR3 DNA sequence: TGTGCCAGCAGTGACAGGGACAGGGGCTCAGATACGCAGTATTTT. It encodes CASSDRDRGSDTQYF.

This sequence joins TRBV28 and TRBJ2-6; TRBD2 is a possible D gene (5 bases). In germline, CDR1 is MDHEN, CDR2 SYDVKM. The CDR3 consists of 15 residues. The V end was cut by 4 bases, the J end by 0 bases, with 7 bases between. CDR3 loop: CASSSGISGANVLTF. DNA for the CDR3: TGTGCCAGCAGTTCCGGGATCTCTGGGGCCAACGTCCTGACTTTC. Based on the CDR3 plus reference TRBV28 and TRBJ2-6, the full variable domain is DVKVTQSSRYLVKRTGEKVFLECVQDMDHENMFWYRQDPGLGLRLIYFSYDVKMKEKGDIPEGYSVSREKKERFSLILESASTNQTSMYLCASSSGISGANVLTFGAGSRLTVL.

The chain uses TRBV5-1 and TRBJ2-1, with 12 positions matching TRBD2. J lost 7 bases, V lost 3 bases, and 5 bases had no gene match. CDR1 SGHRS and CDR2 YFSETQ come from the germline V gene. The CDR3 contains 15 residues. CDR3 nucleotide sequence: TGCGCCAGCAGCTCACTAGCGGGGGGAAGGAATGAGCAGTTCTTC. Its protein is CASSSLAGGRNEQFF.

This clone is medium-sized in the sample. The gene calls are TRBV28 and TRBJ2-7, with D tentatively TRBD1 (5 bases). Trimming took 6 bases from V and 0 from J, leaving 15 bases between them. Germline CDR1 reads MDHEN; CDR2 reads SYDVKM. CDR3 length: 15 amino acids. The CDR3 region is CASSQGLMSSYEQYF. The CDR3 DNA reads as TGTGCCAGCAGCCAGGGCCTTATGAGCTCCTACGAGCAGTACTTC.

V is TRBV7-8 and J is TRBJ2-1; 7 positions match TRBD2. The CDR3 covers 16 residues. V trimming: 5 bases; J trimming: 2 bases; junction bases outside the gene matches: 9. Germline CDR1 is SGHVS and CDR2 is FQNEAQ. The CDR3 DNA sequence: TGTGCCAGCAGCCCCCGGGTGGGAGGGACCTACAATGAGCAGTTCTTC. It encodes CASSPRVGGTYNEQFF.

The chain has TRBV28 and TRBJ1-4, with 10 bases identical to TRBD1. Germline assignment: CDR1 MDHEN and CDR2 SYDVKM. Germline trimming cut 4 bases from V and 9 bases from J; bases unmatched to any gene: 11. CDR3 length: 16 residues. The CDR3, as DNA: TGTGCCAGCAGTTCAGCGATCCGGGACAGGGGCCAAAAACTGTTTTTT. Its protein is CASSSAIRDRGQKLFF.

J is TRBJ2-7 and V is TRBV6-5; 7 bases are a match to TRBD1. The CDR3 extends over 14 amino acids. V lost 7 bases and J lost 6; bases outside the gene matches: 12. Germline V CDR1 and CDR2: MNHEY, SVGAGI. CDR3 region: CASIRQGQTLEQYF. The CDR3 DNA is TGTGCCAGCATTAGACAGGGCCAAACTCTCGAGCAGTACTTC.

This clone was detected only a few times. The chain is built from TRBV3-1 (or the pseudogene TRBV3-2) and TRBJ2-3; D perhaps matches TRBD2 (5 bases). The CDR3 runs to 12 residues. CDR1 and CDR2 (germline): LGHDT, YNNKEL (reference sequence). V was clipped by 1 base and J by 8 bases, with 7 bases between them. CDR3 nucleotide sequence: TGTGCCAGCAGCCAAGGGAGCGGTACGCAGTATTTT. It codes for CASSQGSGTQYF.

This clone was recorded a few times. This chain uses TRBV2 with TRBJ1-2; no clear D gene. This CDR3 has 13 residues. Trimming took off 8 bases at V and 8 bases at J, with 18 bases between the two ends. Germline CDR1 SNHLY, CDR2 FYNNEI. CDR3 nucleotide sequence: TGTGCCAGCCGATACCGGACGGGAGGAGGCTACACCTTC. Encoded protein: CASRYRTGGGYTF.

J is TRBJ2-7 and V is TRBV7-6, with 7 bases that match TRBD2. Germline assignment: CDR1 SGHVS and CDR2 FNYEAQ. The junction had 11 bases not matched to a gene; V was cut back by 1 base and J by 5 bases. The CDR3 loop spans 16 amino acids. The CDR3 here is CASSLVSGEGGDEQYF. The CDR3, as DNA: TGTGCCAGCAGCTTAGTGTCGGGGGAGGGTGGGGACGAGCAGTACTTC.

Only one count was recorded for this clone. The chain couples TRBV30 to TRBJ1-1; no reliable D call. The CDR3 length is 13 residues. Per the germline V gene, CDR1 is GTSNPN and CDR2 is SVGIG (reference sequence). Trimming took 3 bases from V and 1 from J, leaving 9 bases between them. The CDR3 DNA reads TGTGCCTGGAGGGGCTTACCGAACACTGAAGCTTTCTTT. This gives the protein CAWRGLPNTEAFF.

The V and J genes are TRBV6-5 and TRBJ2-4; D is possibly TRBD1 (6 bases). The CDR3 is made up of 15 amino acids. The ends were cut back, 5 bases at V and 0 bases at J, with 11 bases in the middle. From germline, CDR1 is MNHEY and CDR2 SVGAGI. CDR3 in amino acids: CASSPGQLAKNIQYF. CDR3 nucleotide sequence: TGTGCCAGCAGTCCCGGACAGCTAGCCAAAAACATTCAGTACTTC.

The rearrangement uses TRBV27 and TRBJ2-1, with 8 bases that match TRBD1. Germline assignment: CDR1 MNHEY and CDR2 SMNVEV (reference sequence). CDR3 length: 16 amino acids. The ends lost 3 bases at V and 2 bases at J; junction bases unmatched: 6. CDR3 bases: TGTGCCAGCAGTTTCACCGGGACAGGAACCTACAATGAGCAGTTCTTC. Protein product: CASSFTGTGTYNEQFF.